A selection of T cell receptor beta chains follows, all from one sample in a study of T cell changes during pregnancy in multiple sclerosis. Clones were sequenced by immunoSEQ multiplex PCR, and TCRdb holds only the in-frame ones, with some missing. The sample contains roughly 18,000 clones, approximately 88% of which appear only once. Sequenced material: CD8+ T cells from peripheral blood mononuclear cells, taken after pregnancy. Receptor source: a female donor in good health, enrolled as a control in a pregnancy study. Both conserved end residues are part of each CDR3. D genes are given only for firm matches. Only some rows state a clone size, as once, few, many or a class for expanded clones.

j_gene | d_gene | abundance | v_gene | CDR3aa | CDR3nt
TRBJ2-7 | - | - | TRBV27 | CASSGAGDIPDEQYF | TGTGCCAGCAGTGGGGCAGGGGATATTCCTGACGAGCAGTACTTC
TRBJ2-7 | - | - | TRBV9 | CASSSASERILHEQYF | TGTGCCAGCAGCTCCGCGTCTGAGAGAATTCTCCACGAGCAGTACTTC
TRBJ2-2 | TRBD2 | once | TRBV5-4 | CASSSWAGGGAGELFF | TGTGCCAGCAGCTCGTGGGCGGGGGGCGGTGCCGGGGAGCTGTTTTTT
TRBJ2-7 | TRBD2 | - | TRBV30 | CAWSVGGGEQYF | TGTGCCTGGAGTGTTGGCGGGGGCGAGCAGTACTTC
TRBJ2-7 | TRBD1 | - | TRBV5-5 | CASSLGQGAYEQYF | TGTGCCAGCAGCCTGGGACAGGGGGCCTACGAGCAGTACTTC
TRBJ2-1 | TRBD2 | - | TRBV15 | CATSRGGVVNEQFF | TGTGCCACCAGTCGCGGGGGGGTGGTGAATGAGCAGTTCTTC
TRBJ1-1 | - | few | TRBV13 | CASREEMFEAFF | TGTGCCAGCCGGGAAGAAATGTTTGAAGCTTTCTTT
TRBJ1-5 | - | - | TRBV6-1 | CATTGNTLSNQPQHF | TGTGCCACCACGGGAAACACTTTGAGCAATCAGCCCCAGCATTTT
TRBJ2-7 | - | - | TRBV5-1 | CASSLTGPYEQYF | TGCGCCAGCAGCTTGACAGGCCCCTACGAGCAGTACTTC
TRBJ2-6 | - | - | TRBV7-3 | CASSLNSGGSGANVLTF | TGTGCCAGCAGCTTAAATTCTGGAGGCTCTGGGGCCAACGTCCTGACTTTC
TRBJ2-1 | TRBD1 | once | TRBV5-1 | CASSFDRGNEQFF | TGCGCCAGCAGCTTTGACAGGGGCAATGAGCAGTTCTTC
TRBJ2-2 | - | - | TRBV5-6 | CASSWGGDVRTGELFF | TGTGCCAGCAGCTGGGGCGGGGATGTGAGGACCGGGGAGCTGTTTTTT
TRBJ2-3 | - | - | TRBV9 | CASSSSDFFTDTQYF | TGTGCCAGCAGCTCATCGGACTTTTTCACAGATACGCAGTATTTT
TRBJ2-7 | TRBD2 | - | TRBV7-7 | CASSLEGGLEQYF | TGTGCTAGCAGCTTAGAGGGAGGGCTTGAGCAGTACTTC
TRBJ1-6 | TRBD1 | - | TRBV30 | CAWSVQTGQGNSPLHF | TGTGCCTGGAGTGTACAGACAGGGCAAGGGAATTCACCCCTCCACTTT
TRBJ1-2 | - | few | TRBV27 | CASSTGLNYGYTF | TGTGCCAGCAGTACAGGTTTAAACTATGGCTACACCTTC
TRBJ2-7 | TRBD2 | - | TRBV9 | CASAAGGPTYEQYF | TGTGCCAGCGCGGCGGGGGGACCGACCTACGAGCAGTACTTC